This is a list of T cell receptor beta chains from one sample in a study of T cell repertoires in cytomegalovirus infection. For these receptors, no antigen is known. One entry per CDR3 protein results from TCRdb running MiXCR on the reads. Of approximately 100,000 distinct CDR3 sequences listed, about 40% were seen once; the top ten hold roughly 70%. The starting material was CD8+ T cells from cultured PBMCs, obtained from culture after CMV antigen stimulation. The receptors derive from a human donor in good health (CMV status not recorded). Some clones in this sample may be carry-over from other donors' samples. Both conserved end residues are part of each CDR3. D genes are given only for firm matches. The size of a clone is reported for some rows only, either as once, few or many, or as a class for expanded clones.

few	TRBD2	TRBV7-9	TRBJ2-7	TGTGCCAGCAGCCCAGGGACTAGCGGGGGGGCCGAGTACTTC	CASSPGTSGGAEYF
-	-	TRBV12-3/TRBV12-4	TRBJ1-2	TGTGCCAGCAGTTTGGGGCAGGCCTATGGCTACACCTTC	CASSLGQAYGYTF
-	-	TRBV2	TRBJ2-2	TGTGCCAGCAGTGAAGGACCCCCCATTGAATCCGGGGAGCTGTTTTTT	CASSEGPPIESGELFF
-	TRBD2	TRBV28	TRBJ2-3	TGTGCCAGCAGTTTCCCCCTAGCGGGGTCTAGCACAGATACGCAGTATTTT	CASSFPLAGSSTDTQYF
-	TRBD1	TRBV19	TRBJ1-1	TGTGCCAGTAGTACCCCTACAGGGGGTAGGAACACTGAAGCTTTCTTT	CASSTPTGGRNTEAFF
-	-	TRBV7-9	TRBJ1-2	TGTGCTGCTGGCGGTTCTGGCTATGGCTACACCTTC	CAAGGSGYGYTF
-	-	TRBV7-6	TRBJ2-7	TGTGCCAGCAGCCCAGATCGAGCTTTGAAACCCTGCGAGCAGTACTTC	CASSPDRALKPCEQYF
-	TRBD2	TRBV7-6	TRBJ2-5	TGTGCCAGCAGCTCCCTAACGGGGGGGCCAGAGACCCAGTACTTC	CASSSLTGGPETQYF
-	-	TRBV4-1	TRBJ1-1	TGCGCCAGCAGCCAAGGACCCCGAGGAGGGACTGAAGCTTTCTTT	CASSQGPRGGTEAFF
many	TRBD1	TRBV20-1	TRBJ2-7	TGCAGTGCTAGGGGGTTGGGGAGGACAGGGGAAAGCGAGCAGTACTTC	CSARGLGRTGESEQYF
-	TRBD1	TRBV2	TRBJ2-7	TGTGCCAGCAGTGTGACAGGGGAGTACGAGCAGTACTTC	CASSVTGEYEQYF
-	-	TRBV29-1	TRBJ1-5	TGCAGCGTTGGTCGGGGTGGTAGCAATCAGCCCCAGCATTTT	CSVGRGGSNQPQHF
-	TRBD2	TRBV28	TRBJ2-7	TGTGCCAGCAGTCCCCGACTAGCCGGCTACGAGCAGTACTTC	CASSPRLAGYEQYF
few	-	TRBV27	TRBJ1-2	TGTGCCAGCGGACCTGGGTTCCTTAACTATGGCTACACCTTC	CASGPGFLNYGYTF
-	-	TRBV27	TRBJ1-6	TGTGCCAGCAGTCGAGGGTATAATTCACCCCTCCACTTT	CASSRGYNSPLHF
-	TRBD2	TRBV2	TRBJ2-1	TGTGCCAGCAGTGTCCTAGCGGGGGGAAGGAGTGAGCAGTTCTTC	CASSVLAGGRSEQFF
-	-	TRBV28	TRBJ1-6	TGTGCCATCGAGCGTGGCGGGCCTACCTATAATTCACCCCTCCACTTT	CAIERGGPTYNSPLHF
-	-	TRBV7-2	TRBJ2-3	TGTGCCAGCCTGGGGATTGGCACAGATACGCAGTATTTT	CASLGIGTDTQYF
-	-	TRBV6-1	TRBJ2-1	TGTGCCATCAGCAAGGTCAAGCATGAGCAGTTCTTC	CAISKVKHEQFF
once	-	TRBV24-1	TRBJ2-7	TGTGCCACCAGTGATTCCTCAGACTACGAGCAGTACTTC	CATSDSSDYEQYF
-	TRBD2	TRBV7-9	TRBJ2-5	TGTGCCAGCAGCTTAGAGTTAGCGGGGGTACAAGAGACCCAGTACTTC	CASSLELAGVQETQYF
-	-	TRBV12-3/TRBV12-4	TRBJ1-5	TGTGCCAGCAGTTTTCTTGGGCAGGGACAGCCCCAGCATTTT	CASSFLGQGQPQHF
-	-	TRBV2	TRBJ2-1	TGTGCCACCTACGTTAGGGGGGACGGTGAGCAGTTCTTC	CATYVRGDGEQFF
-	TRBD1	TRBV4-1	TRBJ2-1	TGCGCCACCCAGAGACAGGGTTCGAGTGAGCAGTTCTTC	CATQRQGSSEQFF
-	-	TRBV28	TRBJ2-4	TGTGCCAGCAGACCAGAGGTTTCCGCTGCCAAAAACATTCAGTACTTC	CASRPEVSAAKNIQYF
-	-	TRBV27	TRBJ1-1	TGTGCCAGCAGTTTCCAGGGGATAGACACTGAAGCTTTCTTT	CASSFQGIDTEAFF
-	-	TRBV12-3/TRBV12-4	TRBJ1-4	TGTGCCAGCAGTCAGGGATTAGATGAAAAACTGTTTTTT	CASSQGLDEKLFF
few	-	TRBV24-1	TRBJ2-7	TGTGCCACCAGGGGAGACGAGCAGTACTTC	CATRGDEQYF
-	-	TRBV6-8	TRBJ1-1	TGTGCCAGCAGTTTTGGCCCTAGGGCTGAAGCTTTCTTT	CASSFGPRAEAFF
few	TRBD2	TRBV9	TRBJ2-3	TGTGCCAGCAGCTCTAGCGGGGGCGCCTTCGACACAGATACGCAGTATTTT	CASSSSGGAFDTDTQYF
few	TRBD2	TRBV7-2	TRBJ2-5	TGTGCCAGCAGCGCAGCGGGGGGGCTTGGAGAGACCCAGTACTTC	CASSAAGGLGETQYF
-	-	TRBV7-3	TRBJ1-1	TGTGCCGGCAGCTCTGTCGGGGGCCGGGGCACTGAAGCTTTCTTT	CAGSSVGGRGTEAFF
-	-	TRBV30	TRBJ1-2	TGTGCCTGGAGTGTCGGACAGTTCTATGGCTACACCTTC	CAWSVGQFYGYTF
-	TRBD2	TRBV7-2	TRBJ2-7	TGTGCCAGCAGCTCGTTTAGCGGGGGGACCCCCTACGAGCAGTACTTC	CASSSFSGGTPYEQYF
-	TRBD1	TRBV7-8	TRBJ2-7	TGTGCCAGCAGCTTAAGGGTGGGACAGGGGACGACGTACGAGCAGTACTTC	CASSLRVGQGTTYEQYF